This TCR beta chain was identified during a study of T cells in Graves' hyperthyroidism and ophthalmopathy. Study-level results: Ophthalmopathy, which appeared later, was predicted by the model a median roughly 6.6 months before onset.

Concerning this clonotype itself: Its antigen is not known.

V was pared by 1 base and J by 4 bases, with 16 bases of the junction left unmatched. CDR3 length: 19 residues. Germline lookup yields CDR1 MGHRA and CDR2 YSYEKL. Amplification of TCR beta CDR3 regions was performed using RNA transcripts as template. The TCR CDR3 first-round RT-PCR relied on the HTBI primer set. TCRdb called the multiplex PCR reads again in MiXCR, with one record for every CDR3 protein. Of hundreds of thousands of distinct CDR3 sequences detected, approximately 20% appear once; the ten largest clones hold roughly 44%. Ophthalmopathy patients showed a Clinical Activity Score of at least 3, NOSPECS grade of at least 4 and duration under 3 months. Reasons for excluding patients were uncontrolled infection, other autoimmune disease, pregnancy or lactation.

Input material: blood. The TCR sequence derives from a man aged 35 to 55 with Graves' ophthalmopathy. This chain links TRBV4-1 with TRBJ1-1, with TRBD1 matching over 9 bases. CDR3 region: CASSQVTPRDRVWATEAFF. The CDR3 coding sequence is TGCGCCAGCAGCCAAGTAACTCCTCGGGACAGGGTTTGGGCCACTGAAGCTTTCTTT.